This T cell receptor beta chain was documented in a study of T-cell reconstitution after alpha-beta-depleted transplantation in children. The authors prepared the TCRbeta library with unique molecular identifiers. TCRdb re-analysed the PCR reads in MiXCR, keeping a single row per CDR3 protein. The sample lists 500,000 to 600,000 distinct CDR3 sequences, approximately 16% occurring once. Germline CDR1 and CDR2: KGHDR and SFDVKD. The CDR3 totals 18 residues. The V gene end was trimmed by 4 bases and the J gene end by 4 bases; junction bases not matched to a gene: 14. The source of this sequence is a human donor who donated a stem cell graft to a child with acute lymphoblastic leukemia. The sample consisted of PBMCs from the stem cell graft donor, taken from the stem cell graft. This chain links TRBV24-1 with TRBJ2-1; 8 positions agree with TRBD2. Written as DNA, the CDR3 is TGTGCCACCAGTGAGAACACCGGGACTAGACGGGAGTACAATGAGCAGTTCTTC. Translating it yields CATSENTGTRREYNEQFF.